A selection of T cell receptor beta chains follows, all from one sample in a study of blood T cell repertoires in COVID-19. Generated by immunoSEQ multiplex PCR, the TCRdb table keeps only in-frame clones and is missing some. The sample lists around 98,000 clones; roughly nine tenths were seen once. Sequences were obtained from peripheral blood. These TCRs come from a man between 65 and 79 years old with acute or convalescent COVID-19. Each CDR3 is given with its conserved first and last residue.

TRBJ2-5,TRBV5-1,CASSLARQAGETQYF
TRBJ1-4,TRBV5-1,CASSVLTGPGEKLFF
TRBJ2-5,TRBV28,CASNKPMPGHAGTQYF
TRBJ1-1,TRBV19,CASSITGTLPENTEAFF
TRBJ2-7,TRBV5-4,CASSLSRDRAAYEQYF
TRBJ1-1,TRBV7-9,CASRVDGLGTEAFF
TRBJ1-6,TRBV10-2,CASSDGGSRSPLHF
TRBJ2-2,TRBV5-1,CASRVDRAGELFF
TRBJ1-2,TRBV19,CASSILVRNYGYTF
TRBJ2-3,TRBV21-1,CASSTKLADTQYF
TRBJ1-1,TRBV12-3/TRBV12-4,CASSIRVGGEAFF
TRBJ1-1,TRBV28,CASTAGTEAFF
TRBJ1-3,TRBV6-5,CASRISGSGNTIYF
TRBJ1-4,TRBV2,CASSRTGGMSEKLFF
TRBJ1-3,TRBV15,CATSRGDRGRSDGNTIYF
TRBJ2-7,TRBV19,CASRLGQGANEQYF
TRBJ1-1,TRBV7-2,CASSLGTGLNTEAFF
TRBJ1-3,TRBV5-1,CASSGGGTDSGNTIYF
TRBJ2-3,TRBV19,CAIAVSLASDTQYF
TRBJ1-1,TRBV5-4,CASRGGGQEGTEAFF